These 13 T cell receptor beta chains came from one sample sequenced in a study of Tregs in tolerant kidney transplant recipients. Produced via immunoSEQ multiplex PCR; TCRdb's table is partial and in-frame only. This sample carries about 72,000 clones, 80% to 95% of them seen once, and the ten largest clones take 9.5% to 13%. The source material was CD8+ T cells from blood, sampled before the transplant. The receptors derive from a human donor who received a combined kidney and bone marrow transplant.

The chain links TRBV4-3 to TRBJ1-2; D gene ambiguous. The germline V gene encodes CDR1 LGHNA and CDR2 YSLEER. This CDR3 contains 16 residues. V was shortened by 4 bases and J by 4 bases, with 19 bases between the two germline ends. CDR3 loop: CASSPGSAEDFYGYTF. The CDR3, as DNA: TGCGCCAGCAGCCCTGGGTCGGCAGAAGACTTCTATGGCTACACCTTC.

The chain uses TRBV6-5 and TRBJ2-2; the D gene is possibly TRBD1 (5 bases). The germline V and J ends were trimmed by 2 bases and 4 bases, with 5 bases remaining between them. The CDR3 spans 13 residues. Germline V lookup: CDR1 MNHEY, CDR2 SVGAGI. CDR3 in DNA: TGTGCCAGCAGTTACGGGGCCACCGGGGAGCTGTTTTTT. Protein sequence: CASSYGATGELFF.

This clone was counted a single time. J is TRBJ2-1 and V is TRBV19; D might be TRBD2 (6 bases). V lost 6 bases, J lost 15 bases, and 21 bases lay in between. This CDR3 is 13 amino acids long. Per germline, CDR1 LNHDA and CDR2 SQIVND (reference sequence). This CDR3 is CASRQYRSGSWFF. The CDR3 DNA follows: TGTGCCAGTAGACAATATAGGTCCGGGAGTTGGTTCTTC. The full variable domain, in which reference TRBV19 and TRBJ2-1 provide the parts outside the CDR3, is DGGITQSPKYLFRKEGQNVTLSCEQNLNHDAMYWYRQDPGQGLRLIYYSQIVNDFQKGDIAEGYSVSREKKESFPLTVTSAQKNPTAFYLCASRQYRSGSWFFGPGTRLTVL.

Here the CDR3 DNA reads TGTGCCATCAGTGACACGGGGCAGGGGATGAGGAAGCCCCAGCATTTT. It is translated as CAISDTGQGMRKPQHF. This chain connects TRBV10-3 to TRBJ1-5; maybe TRBD1 (6 bases). V was cut by 3 bases and J by 8 bases, with 20 bases left in between. CDR1 ENHRY and CDR2 SYGVKD come from the germline V gene. The CDR3 sequence is 16 residues long.

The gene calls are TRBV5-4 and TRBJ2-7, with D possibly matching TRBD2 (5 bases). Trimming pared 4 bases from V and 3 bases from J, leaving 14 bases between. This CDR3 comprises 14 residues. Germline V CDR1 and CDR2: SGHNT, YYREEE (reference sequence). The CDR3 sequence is CASSTPGLRYEQYF. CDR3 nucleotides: TGTGCCAGCAGCACCCCCGGACTCCGCTACGAGCAGTACTTC. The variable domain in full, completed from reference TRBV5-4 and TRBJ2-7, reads ETGVTQSPTHLIKTRGQQVTLRCSSQSGHNTVSWYQQALGQGPQFIFQYYREEENGRGNFPPRFSGLQFPNYSSELNVNALELDDSALYLCASSTPGLRYEQYFGPGTRLTVT.

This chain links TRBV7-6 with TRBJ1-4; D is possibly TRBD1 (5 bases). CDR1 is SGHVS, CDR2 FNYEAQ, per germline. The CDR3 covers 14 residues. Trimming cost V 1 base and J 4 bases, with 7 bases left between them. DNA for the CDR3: TGTGCCAGCAGCTTAGTAGGGGATAATGAAAAACTGTTTTTT. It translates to CASSLVGDNEKLFF.

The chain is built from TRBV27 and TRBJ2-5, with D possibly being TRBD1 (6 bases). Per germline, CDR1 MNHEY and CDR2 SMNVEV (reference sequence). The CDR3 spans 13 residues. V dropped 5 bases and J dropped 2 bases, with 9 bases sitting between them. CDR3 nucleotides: TGTGCCAGCAGTATCGACAGGCAAGAGACCCAGTACTTC. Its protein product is CASSIDRQETQYF.

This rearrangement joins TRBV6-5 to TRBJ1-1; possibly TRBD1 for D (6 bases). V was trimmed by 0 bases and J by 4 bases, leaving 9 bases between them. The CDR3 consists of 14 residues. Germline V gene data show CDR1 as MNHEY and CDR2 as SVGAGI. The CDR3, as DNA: TGTGCCAGCAGTTACTCGAGAGGGGGCACTGAAGCTTTCTTT. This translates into CASSYSRGGTEAFF.

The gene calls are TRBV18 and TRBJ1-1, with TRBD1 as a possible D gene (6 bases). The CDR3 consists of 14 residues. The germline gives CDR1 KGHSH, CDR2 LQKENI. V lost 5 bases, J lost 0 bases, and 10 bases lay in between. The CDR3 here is CASSTRTVNTEAFF. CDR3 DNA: TGTGCCAGCTCAACACGGACAGTGAACACTGAAGCTTTCTTT.

DNA of the CDR3: TGTGCCAGTAGAATTGGACAAAACACTGAAGCTTTCTTT. This sequence encodes CASRIGQNTEAFF. V usage is TRBV19 and J usage is TRBJ1-1; possible D gene TRBD1, 5 bases. The V gene's germline CDR1 is LNHDA and CDR2 SQIVND (reference sequence). CDR3 size: 13 residues. V was shortened by 6 bases and J by 2 bases, with 10 bases between the two germline ends.

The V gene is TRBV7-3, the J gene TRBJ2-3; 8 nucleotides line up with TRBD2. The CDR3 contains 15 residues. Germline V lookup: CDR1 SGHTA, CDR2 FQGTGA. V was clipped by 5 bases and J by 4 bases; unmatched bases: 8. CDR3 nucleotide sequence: TGTGCCAGCAGCCCTGTGGGCGGGAGGTCAGATACGCAGTATTTT. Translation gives CASSPVGGRSDTQYF.

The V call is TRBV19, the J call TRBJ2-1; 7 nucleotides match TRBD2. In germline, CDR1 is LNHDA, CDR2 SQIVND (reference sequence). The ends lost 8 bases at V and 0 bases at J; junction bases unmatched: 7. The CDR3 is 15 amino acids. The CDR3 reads CASSTGGSSYNEQFF. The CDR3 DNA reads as TGTGCCAGTTCGACGGGAGGTAGCTCCTACAATGAGCAGTTCTTC.

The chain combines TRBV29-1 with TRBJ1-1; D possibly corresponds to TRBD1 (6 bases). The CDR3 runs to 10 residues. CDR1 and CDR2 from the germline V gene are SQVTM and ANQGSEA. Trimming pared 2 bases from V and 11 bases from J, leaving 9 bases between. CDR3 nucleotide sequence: TGCAGCGTTGAACGGGGGGCCGCTTTCTTT. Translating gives CSVERGAAFF.